The sequence of this T cell receptor beta chain was determined in a study of T-cell reconstitution after alpha-beta-depleted transplantation in children. V lost 8 bases and J lost 0, with 20 bases in between. Per the germline V gene, CDR1 is SGHTA and CDR2 is FQGNSA. The CDR3 has 16 residues. The authors prepared the TCRbeta library with unique molecular identifiers. Via MiXCR, TCRdb re-called the PCR reads, giving one row per CDR3 protein. The sample lists approximately 590,000 distinct CDR3 sequences, approximately 10% occurring once. This chain joins TRBV7-2 and TRBJ2-7; maybe TRBD2 (6 bases). Here the sequenced sample was PBMCs from the stem cell graft donor, taken from the stem cell graft. This TCR derives from a human donor who donated a stem cell graft to a child with acute myeloid leukemia. This chain's CDR3 is CASGKKMGLSSYEQYF. CDR3 DNA: TGTGCCAGCGGAAAGAAAATGGGACTTAGCTCCTACGAGCAGTACTTC.